The 26 T cell receptor beta chains below all came from one sample that was sequenced in a study of CD8 T cells in ankylosing spondylitis. No antigen has been identified for these receptors. Whole-study findings and limits: Seemingly distinctive of ankylosing spondylitis blood was a TCR beta motif formed by eight highly homologous variants.

TCRdb recomputed calls from the 5' RACE reads with MiXCR, one row per CDR3 protein. The table has some 450,000 distinct CDR3 sequences, about a sixth seen once. Sequencing was carried out using blood, either unsorted or a sorted T cell fraction (not recorded which). All receptors derive from a male donor with ankylosing spondylitis.

The rearrangement uses TRBV5-1 and TRBJ2-3, with D possibly TRBD2 on 5 matching bases. The V gene's germline CDR1 is SGHRS and CDR2 YFSETQ. V was trimmed by 5 bases and J by 6 bases, leaving 16 bases between them. This CDR3 region has 14 residues. CDR3 bases: TGCGCCAGCAGACCCTCGGAGGTCCGGGATACGCAGTATTTT. Translating it yields CASRPSEVRDTQYF.

In this sample, this clonotype turned up many times. The J gene is TRBJ2-3, the V gene TRBV5-1; tentatively, D is TRBD2 (6 bases). The length of the CDR3 is 12 residues. The ends were cut back, 4 bases at V and 5 bases at J, with 8 bases in the middle. Per germline, CDR1 SGHRS and CDR2 YFSETQ. The CDR3 here is CASSPGVDTQYF. The CDR3 nucleotides read TGCGCCAGCAGCCCGGGGGTAGATACGCAGTATTTT.

The chain recombines TRBV5-1 with TRBJ1-1; a possible D gene is TRBD1 (5 bases). CDR3 length equals 17 residues. Germline CDR1 and CDR2: SGHRS and YFSETQ. V was pared by 0 bases and J by 0 bases, with 15 bases between. CDR3 DNA: TGCGCCAGCAGCTTGGGACAGAGCCGCGTCATGAACACTGAAGCTTTCTTT. Its protein product is CASSLGQSRVMNTEAFF.

This clonotype was picked up a small number of times. This sequence joins TRBV27 and TRBJ1-2, with 12 bases lining up with TRBD1. Germline V CDR1 and CDR2: MNHEY, SMNVEV (reference sequence). The CDR3 covers 15 residues. V was clipped by 8 bases and J by 7 bases; unmatched bases: 11. This CDR3 reads CASRAPGQGAFGYTF. The CDR3 DNA is TGTGCCAGCCGGGCGCCGGGACAGGGGGCATTTGGCTACACCTTC.

The sample holds a few counts of this clonotype. The chain employs TRBV29-1 and TRBJ1-1; TRBD1 might be the D (5 bases). This CDR3 is 11 amino acids long. V lost 2 bases to trimming and J lost 11 bases, with 12 bases between them. CDR1 SQVTM and CDR2 ANQGSEA come from the germline V gene. CDR3 nucleotides: TGCAGCGTTGAACCCCCGGGGCTTGCTTTCTTT. Encoded protein: CSVEPPGLAFF.

This clonotype has more than one count but fewer than ten. CDR3 sequence: CASSQYWDSQNTEAFF. The CDR3 bases are TGTGCCAGCAGTCAGTACTGGGACAGTCAGAACACTGAAGCTTTCTTT. The chain joins TRBV27 to TRBJ1-1; 7 bases fit TRBD1. CDR3 size: 16 residues. With V trimmed by 5 bases and J by 1 base, 10 bases remained unmatched. Germline V gene lookup returns CDR1 MNHEY and CDR2 SMNVEV (reference sequence).

This clonotype was seen at least ten times. This chain links TRBV5-1 with TRBJ2-2; D uncertain. With 6 bases removed from V and 7 bases from J, the gap between germline ends came to 7 bases. Germline CDR1 and CDR2: SGHRS and YFSETQ. The length of the CDR3 is 11 residues. Here the CDR3 reads CASIIGGELFF. The CDR3 region has the DNA TGCGCCAGCATTATCGGCGGGGAGCTGTTTTTT.

This clonotype was counted a few times. The chain recombines TRBV9 with TRBJ2-1; 12 bases are shared with TRBD2. CDR3 size: 16 residues. The germline gives CDR1 SGDLS, CDR2 YYNGEE. Trimming at V came to 0 bases and at J to 8 bases, leaving 6 bases not matched to a gene. CDR3 region: CASSVVPSGGADEQFF. DNA of the CDR3: TGTGCCAGCAGCGTAGTTCCTAGCGGGGGGGCAGATGAGCAGTTCTTC.

In this sample, this clonotype turned up a few times. V is TRBV5-1 and J is TRBJ1-1, with no clear D. Germline CDR1 reads SGHRS; CDR2 reads YFSETQ. The V end lost 2 bases, the J end lost 2 bases, and 7 bases lay between the germline ends. The length of the CDR3 is 13 residues. For the CDR3, the DNA is TGCGCCAGCAGCTTCGAAGCAAACACTGAAGCTTTCTTT. This gives the protein CASSFEANTEAFF. Full variable domain (remainder filled in from reference TRBV5-1 and TRBJ1-1): KAGVTQTPRYLIKTRGQQVTLSCSPISGHRSVSWYQQTPGQGLQFLFEYFSETQRNKGNFPGRFSGRQFSNSRSEMNVSTLELGDSALYLCASSFEANTEAFFGQGTRLTVV.

This clonotype was detected only a few times. The CDR3 is CAISEWGAKNIQYF. As DNA, the CDR3 is TGTGCCATCAGTGAATGGGGAGCCAAAAACATTCAGTACTTC. V is TRBV10-3 and J is TRBJ2-4; no reliable D call. This CDR3 is built from 14 residues. Germline loops: CDR1 ENHRY, CDR2 SYGVKD. Trimming left V 3 bases short and J 0 bases short, with 6 bases between.

The rearrangement uses TRBV12-3 or TRBV12-4 and TRBJ1-5; D is unclear. The ends were cut back, 6 bases at V and 3 bases at J, with 12 bases in the middle. The CDR3 has 14 amino acids. CDR3 in DNA: TGTGCCAGCAGACACGGACGGGACAATCAGCCCCAGCATTTT. It specifies CASRHGRDNQPQHF.

There are a few counts of this clonotype. The chain uses TRBV29-1 and TRBJ1-1; maybe TRBD1 (5 bases). CDR1 is SQVTM, CDR2 ANQGSEA, per germline. Between the trimmed V and J ends, which lost 4 bases and 0 bases, there was a span of 18 bases. This CDR3 comprises 16 residues. The CDR3 is CSVGGPFEGLNTEAFF. The CDR3 bases are TGCAGCGTTGGCGGGCCCTTCGAGGGGCTGAACACTGAAGCTTTCTTT.

This clonotype appeared a few times. V and J are TRBV30 and TRBJ1-2; D is unclear. This CDR3 spans 15 amino acids. The V gene's germline CDR1 is GTSNPN and CDR2 SVGIG (reference sequence). V shed 5 bases and J shed 6 bases, with 22 bases lying between them. CDR3 amino acids: CAWQQWVGFRDGYTF. The CDR3 DNA sequence: TGTGCCTGGCAACAGTGGGTTGGTTTCCGAGATGGCTACACCTTC.

The chain links TRBV7-8 to TRBJ1-3; 9 nucleotides line up with TRBD1. CDR3 size: 15 residues. In germline, CDR1 is SGHVS, CDR2 FQNEAQ. J gave up 4 bases and V 5 bases, and 6 bases lay outside the gene matches. CDR3 DNA sequence: TGTGCCAGCAGCCGAACAGGGGGCGAAGGAAACACCATATATTTT. Its translation: CASSRTGGEGNTIYF.

The sample holds a few counts of this clonotype. V usage is TRBV6-1 and J usage is TRBJ2-7, with D possibly being TRBD2 (6 bases). Between the trimmed V and J ends, which lost 8 bases and 7 bases, there was a span of 18 bases. CDR1 is MNHNS and CDR2 is SASEGT in the germline V gene. This CDR3 is 13 amino acids long. CDR3 residues: CASAGLREGEQYF. Written as DNA, the CDR3 is TGTGCCAGCGCGGGACTTCGCGAGGGAGAGCAGTACTTC.

This clonotype appeared a few times. The rearrangement links TRBV20-1 to TRBJ1-1; D remains ambiguous. Germline V gene sequence: CDR1 DFQATT, CDR2 SNEGSKA (reference sequence). The CDR3 sequence is 13 residues long. The V gene lost 3 bases and the J gene lost 0 bases, with 8 bases spanning the gap. The CDR3 loop is CSASEFMNTEAFF. Written as DNA, the CDR3 is TGCAGTGCTAGCGAGTTCATGAACACTGAAGCTTTCTTT.

The chain uses TRBV20-1 and TRBJ2-1; TRBD1 matches 10 bases. V dropped 1 base and J dropped 9; count of bases not matched to a gene: 0. This CDR3 comprises 12 residues. Looked up from germline, CDR1 is DFQATT and CDR2 is SNEGSKA (reference sequence). Here the CDR3 reads CSARGTGGEQFF. Written as DNA, the CDR3 is TGCAGTGCTAGAGGGACAGGGGGTGAGCAGTTCTTC.

J is TRBJ1-4 and V is TRBV5-6; 8 bases match TRBD1. Germline V gene sequence: CDR1 SGHDT, CDR2 YYEEEE. J gave up 5 bases and V 5 bases, and 5 bases lay outside the gene matches. This CDR3 has 14 residues. The CDR3 is CASSGQGLNEKLFF. The CDR3 DNA reads as TGTGCCAGCAGTGGACAGGGACTGAATGAAAAACTGTTTTTT.

The sample holds a few counts of this clonotype. The V and J genes are TRBV7-2 and TRBJ1-2; D may be TRBD1 (6 bases). CDR3 size: 16 residues. The V end lost 5 bases, the J end lost 0 bases, and 16 bases lay between the germline ends. CDR1 is SGHTA and CDR2 is FQGNSA in the germline V gene. CDR3 DNA sequence: TGTGCCAGCAGCCAGGGGAGGGGGAGGACTAACTATGGCTACACCTTC. Its translation is CASSQGRGRTNYGYTF.

This chain uses TRBV3-1 with TRBJ2-1, with TRBD2 as a possible D gene (6 bases). CDR1 and CDR2 from the germline V gene are LGHDT and YNNKEL (reference sequence). The CDR3 runs to 13 residues. Trimming pared 1 base from V and 10 bases from J, leaving 11 bases between. DNA of the CDR3: TGTGCCAGCAGCCAAGCGGGAGTTCCCGAGCAGTTCTTC. This codes for CASSQAGVPEQFF.

This clonotype has more than one count but fewer than ten. The V gene is TRBV7-9, the J gene TRBJ1-1; D gene unclear. The CDR3 sequence is 13 residues long. Germline V gives CDR1 SEHNR, CDR2 FQNEAQ (reference sequence). Trimming took 7 bases from V and 6 from J, leaving 15 bases between them. The CDR3 DNA sequence: TGTGCCAGCACCCTGGGGAAGCTATCTGAAGCTTTCTTT. Residues: CASTLGKLSEAFF.

In DNA, the CDR3 is TGCAGTGCCGTAGTAAAGACCCAGTACTTC. Protein product: CSAVVKTQYF. The rearrangement joins TRBV20-1 to TRBJ2-5; no reliable D call. Germline loops: CDR1 DFQATT, CDR2 SNEGSKA (reference sequence). This CDR3 region has 10 residues. The ends were cut back, 6 bases at V and 6 bases at J, with 8 bases in the middle.

This clonotype showed up just a few times. Here the CDR3 reads CASSLLDSNQPQHF. DNA for the CDR3: TGTGCCAGCAGTCTCCTGGATAGCAATCAGCCCCAGCATTTT. The chain is built from TRBV28 and TRBJ1-5; D unresolved. The length of the CDR3 is 14 residues. V was trimmed by 5 bases and J by 0 bases, leaving 8 bases between them. Germline CDR1 reads MDHEN; CDR2 reads SYDVKM. Full variable domain (outside the CDR3, taken from reference TRBV28 and TRBJ1-5): DVKVTQSSRYLVKRTGEKVFLECVQDMDHENMFWYRQDPGLGLRLIYFSYDVKMKEKGDIPEGYSVSREKKERFSLILESASTNQTSMYLCASSLLDSNQPQHFGDGTRLSIL.

A few counts support this clonotype. V and J are TRBV29-1 and TRBJ1-2, with 9 bases aligning to TRBD1. The CDR3 is 14 residues long. Trimming removed 4 bases from V and 3 bases from J; junction bases left unmatched: 6. Germline assignment: CDR1 SQVTM and CDR2 ANQGSEA. Written as DNA, the CDR3 is TGCAGCGTTGCTATCCGGGACAGGGACTATGGCTACACCTTC. Protein sequence: CSVAIRDRDYGYTF.

This clonotype was seen only a few times. The chain couples TRBV6-6 to TRBJ1-1; D may be TRBD1 (6 bases). Trimming left V 4 bases short and J 4 bases short, with 10 bases between. CDR3 length: 13 amino acids. The germline CDR1 and CDR2 sequences are MNHNY and SVGAGI (reference sequence). CDR3 sequence (DNA): TGTGCCAGCAGTTGGCGGGGGGCCACTGAAGCTTTCTTT. Translated: CASSWRGATEAFF.

A few counts support this clonotype. The chain couples TRBV28 to TRBJ2-5; a possible D gene is TRBD2 (6 bases). V lost 4 bases and J 3 bases, leaving 12 bases between the germline ends. The CDR3 runs to 14 residues. Germline values: CDR1 MDHEN, CDR2 SYDVKM. The CDR3 sequence: CASSSLATKETQYF. The CDR3 DNA is TGTGCCAGCAGTTCCCTAGCGACAAAAGAGACCCAGTACTTC.